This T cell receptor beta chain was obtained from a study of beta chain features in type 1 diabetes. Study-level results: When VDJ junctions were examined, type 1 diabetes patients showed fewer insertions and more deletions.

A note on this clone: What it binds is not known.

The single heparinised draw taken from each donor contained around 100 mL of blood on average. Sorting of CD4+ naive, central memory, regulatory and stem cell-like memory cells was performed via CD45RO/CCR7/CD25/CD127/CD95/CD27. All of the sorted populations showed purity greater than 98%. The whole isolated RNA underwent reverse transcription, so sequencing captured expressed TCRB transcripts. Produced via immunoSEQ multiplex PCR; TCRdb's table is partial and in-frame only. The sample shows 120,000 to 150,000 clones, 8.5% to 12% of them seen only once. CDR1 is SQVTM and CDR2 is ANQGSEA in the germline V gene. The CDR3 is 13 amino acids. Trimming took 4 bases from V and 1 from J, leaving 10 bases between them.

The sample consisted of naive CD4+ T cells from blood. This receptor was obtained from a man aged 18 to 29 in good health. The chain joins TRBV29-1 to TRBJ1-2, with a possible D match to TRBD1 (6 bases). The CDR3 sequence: CSVGTEGNYGYTF. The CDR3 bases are TGCAGCGTTGGGACAGAGGGTAACTATGGCTACACCTTC.